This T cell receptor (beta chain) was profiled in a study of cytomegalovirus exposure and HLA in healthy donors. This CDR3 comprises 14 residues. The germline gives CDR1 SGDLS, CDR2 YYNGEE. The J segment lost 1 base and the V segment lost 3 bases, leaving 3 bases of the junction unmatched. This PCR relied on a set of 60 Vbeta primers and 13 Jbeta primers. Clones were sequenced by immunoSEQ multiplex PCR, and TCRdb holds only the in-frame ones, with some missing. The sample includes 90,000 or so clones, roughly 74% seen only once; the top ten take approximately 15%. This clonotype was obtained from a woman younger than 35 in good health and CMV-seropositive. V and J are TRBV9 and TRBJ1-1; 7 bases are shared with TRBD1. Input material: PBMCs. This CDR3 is CASSGTGTNTEAFF. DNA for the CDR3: TGTGCCAGCAGCGGGACAGGAACGAACACTGAAGCTTTCTTT.